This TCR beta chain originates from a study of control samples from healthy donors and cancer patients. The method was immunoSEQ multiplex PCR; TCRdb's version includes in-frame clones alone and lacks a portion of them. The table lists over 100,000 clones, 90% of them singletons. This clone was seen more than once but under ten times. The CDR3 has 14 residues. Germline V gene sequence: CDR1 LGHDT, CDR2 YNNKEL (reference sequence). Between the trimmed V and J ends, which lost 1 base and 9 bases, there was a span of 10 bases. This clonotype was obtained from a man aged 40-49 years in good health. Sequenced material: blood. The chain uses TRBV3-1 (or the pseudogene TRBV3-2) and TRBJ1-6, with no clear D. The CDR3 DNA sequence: TGTGCCAGCAGCCAAGTGGACGGGCCTTCACCCCTCCACTTT. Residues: CASSQVDGPSPLHF.